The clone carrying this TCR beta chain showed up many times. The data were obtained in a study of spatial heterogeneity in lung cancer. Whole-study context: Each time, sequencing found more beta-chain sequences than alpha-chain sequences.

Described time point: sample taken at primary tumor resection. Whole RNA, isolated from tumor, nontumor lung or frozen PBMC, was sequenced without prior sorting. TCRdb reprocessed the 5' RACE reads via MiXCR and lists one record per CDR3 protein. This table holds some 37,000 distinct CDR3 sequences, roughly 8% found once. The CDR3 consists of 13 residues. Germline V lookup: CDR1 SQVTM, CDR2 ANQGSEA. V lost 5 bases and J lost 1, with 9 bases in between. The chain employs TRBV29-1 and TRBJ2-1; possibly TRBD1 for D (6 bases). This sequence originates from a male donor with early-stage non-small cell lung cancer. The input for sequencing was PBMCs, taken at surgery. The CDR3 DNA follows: TGCAGCGTTCGACAGGAGTCCTACAATGAGCAGTTCTTC. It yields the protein CSVRQESYNEQFF.